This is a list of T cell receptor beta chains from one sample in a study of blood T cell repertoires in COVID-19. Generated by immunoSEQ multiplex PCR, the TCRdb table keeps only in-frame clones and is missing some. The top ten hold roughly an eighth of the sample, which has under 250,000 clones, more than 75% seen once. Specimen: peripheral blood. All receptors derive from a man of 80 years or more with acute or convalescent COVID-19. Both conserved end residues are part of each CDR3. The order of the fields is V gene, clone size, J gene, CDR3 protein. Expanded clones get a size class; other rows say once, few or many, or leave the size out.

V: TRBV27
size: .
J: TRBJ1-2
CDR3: CASKRTENYGYTF

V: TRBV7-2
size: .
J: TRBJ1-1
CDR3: CASSMGLVNTEAFF

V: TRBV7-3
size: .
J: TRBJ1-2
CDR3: CASSLGAGDGYTF

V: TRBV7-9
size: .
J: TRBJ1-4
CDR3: CASSSYRGANEKLFF

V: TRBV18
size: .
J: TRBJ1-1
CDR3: CASSSLDRNTEAFF

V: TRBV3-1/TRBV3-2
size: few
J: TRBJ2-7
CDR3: CASSHGTLASYEQYF

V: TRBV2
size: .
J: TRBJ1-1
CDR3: CASIRTGTATEAFF

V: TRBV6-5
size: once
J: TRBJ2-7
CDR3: CASSYWSPSSSYEQYF

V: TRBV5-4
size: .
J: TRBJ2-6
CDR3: CASSSGGPSGANVLTF

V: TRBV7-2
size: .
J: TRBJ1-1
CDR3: CASSLGQLNTEAFF

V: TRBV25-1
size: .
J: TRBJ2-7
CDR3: CASSPGGTGSYEQYF

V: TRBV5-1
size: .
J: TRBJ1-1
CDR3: CASSFWTGANTEAFF

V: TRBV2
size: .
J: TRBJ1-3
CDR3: CASSDSLTRGNTIYF

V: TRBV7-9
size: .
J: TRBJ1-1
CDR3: CASTHGASPTEAFF

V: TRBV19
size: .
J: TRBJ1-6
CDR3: CASAGSSYNSPLHF

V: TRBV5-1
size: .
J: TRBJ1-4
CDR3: CASSLEGGPTNEKLFF

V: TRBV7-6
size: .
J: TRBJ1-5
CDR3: CASSLESGGWGNQPQHF

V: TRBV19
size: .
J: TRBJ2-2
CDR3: CASSMEVTNTGELFF

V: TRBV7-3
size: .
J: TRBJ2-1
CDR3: CASSLSPGLPLNEQFF

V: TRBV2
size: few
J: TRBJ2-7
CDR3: CASMGGSYEQYF

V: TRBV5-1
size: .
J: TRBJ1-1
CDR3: CASSLNTGGNTEAFF

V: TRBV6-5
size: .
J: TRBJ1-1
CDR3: CASSFDRAATEAFF

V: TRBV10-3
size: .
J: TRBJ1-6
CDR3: CAITGQINSPLHF

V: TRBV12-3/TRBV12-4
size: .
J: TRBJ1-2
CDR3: CASSYDRVRGYTF

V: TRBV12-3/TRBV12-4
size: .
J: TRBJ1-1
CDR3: CASSRLSNTEAFF

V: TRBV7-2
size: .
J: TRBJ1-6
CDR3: CASSFLTTGVYNSPLHF

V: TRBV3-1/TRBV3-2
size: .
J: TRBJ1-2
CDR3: CASSQTPYYGYTF

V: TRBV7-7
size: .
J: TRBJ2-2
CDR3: CASSPSLGDGELFF

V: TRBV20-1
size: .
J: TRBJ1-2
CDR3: CSASVNFGTGAYGYTF

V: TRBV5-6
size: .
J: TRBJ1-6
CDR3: CASSFRDRENSPLHF

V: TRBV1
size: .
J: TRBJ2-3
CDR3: CTSSQDKRGIDTQYF

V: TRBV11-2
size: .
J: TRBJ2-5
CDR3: CASSLAGGIQETQYF

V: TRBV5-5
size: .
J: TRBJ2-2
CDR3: CASSWGQGSGTGELFF

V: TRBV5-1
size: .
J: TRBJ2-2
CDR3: CASSQGTGELFF

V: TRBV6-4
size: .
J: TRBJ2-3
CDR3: CASRRDRLGTQYF

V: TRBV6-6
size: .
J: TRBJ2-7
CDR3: CASSYYQGQYEQYF